This TCR beta chain was recovered during a study of cytomegalovirus exposure and HLA in healthy donors. Donors were nominally healthy when sampled, though unrecorded immune exposures were likely. The germline CDR1 and CDR2 sequences are MGHRA and YSYEKL. V was shortened by 6 bases and J by 0 bases, with 20 bases between the two germline ends. The CDR3 is 18 residues long. In regard to this clone: What it binds is not known.

Amplification used 60 Vbeta primers and 13 Jbeta primers. Only in-frame clones appear in the TCRdb table, and some are missing; sequencing was by immunoSEQ multiplex PCR. Of roughly 99,000 clones in the sample, around 80% were seen once. Findings and limits, study-wide: In a later analysis, several top co-occurrence clusters appeared linked to parvovirus B19, influenza, CMV and Epstein-Barr virus.

The gene calls are TRBV4-1 and TRBJ1-4; tentatively, D is TRBD1 (5 bases). This TCR was sampled from a male donor in good health and CMV-seropositive. The source material was PBMCs. The CDR3 loop is CASRDFGRAEATNEKLFF. The CDR3 DNA sequence: TGCGCCAGCAGAGACTTTGGCAGGGCAGAAGCAACTAATGAAAAACTGTTTTTT.